The clone carrying this T cell receptor beta chain was recorded a few times. Its antigen remains unknown. The record originates from a study of CD8 T cells in ankylosing spondylitis. The study's findings and limits: It was reported that disease-linked clones were significantly enriched in matched ankylosing spondylitis synovial fluid. In the blood and synovial fluid of reactive arthritis, some motif variants had been previously reported. Disease-linked clones were found to be CD8+ and relatively rare in peripheral blood. Among TCR beta sequences, a motif of eight highly homologous variants appeared characteristic of ankylosing spondylitis blood.

Looked up from germline, CDR1 is SGHTA and CDR2 is FQGNSA. V shed 5 bases and J 9 bases; nucleotides not matched to a gene: 9. This CDR3 comprises 15 residues. Each TCR beta library was made by quantitative 5'-RACE that incorporated molecular barcodes. TCRdb fed the 5' RACE reads into MiXCR, producing one record per CDR3 protein. This table has 500,000 to 550,000 distinct CDR3 sequences, roughly an eighth appearing once. This sequence originates from a male donor with ankylosing spondylitis. The sample comprised blood, either unsorted or a sorted T cell fraction (not recorded which). The V and J genes are TRBV7-2 and TRBJ1-5, with 11 bases aligning to TRBD1. The CDR3 loop reads CASSPGTGGYGPQHF. The CDR3 nucleotides are TGTGCCAGCAGCCCCGGGACAGGGGGTTATGGGCCCCAGCATTTT. Using reference TRBV7-2 and TRBJ1-5 for the parts outside the CDR3, the full variable domain is GAGVSQSPSNKVTEKGKDVELRCDPISGHTALYWYRQSLGQGLEFLIYFQGNSAPDKSGLPSDRFSAERTGGSVSTLTIQRTQQEDSAVYLCASSPGTGGYGPQHFGDGTRLSIL.